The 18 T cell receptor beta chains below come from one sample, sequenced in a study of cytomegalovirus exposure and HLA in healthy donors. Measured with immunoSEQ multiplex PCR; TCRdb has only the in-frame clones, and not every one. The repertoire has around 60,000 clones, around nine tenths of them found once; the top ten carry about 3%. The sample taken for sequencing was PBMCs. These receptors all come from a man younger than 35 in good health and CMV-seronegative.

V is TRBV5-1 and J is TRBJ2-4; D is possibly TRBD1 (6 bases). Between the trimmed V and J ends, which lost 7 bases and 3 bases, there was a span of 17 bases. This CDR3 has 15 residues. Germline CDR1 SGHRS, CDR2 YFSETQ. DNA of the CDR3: TGCGCCAGCCGCACAGGGAATGTGAGCAAAAACATTCAGTACTTC. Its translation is CASRTGNVSKNIQYF.

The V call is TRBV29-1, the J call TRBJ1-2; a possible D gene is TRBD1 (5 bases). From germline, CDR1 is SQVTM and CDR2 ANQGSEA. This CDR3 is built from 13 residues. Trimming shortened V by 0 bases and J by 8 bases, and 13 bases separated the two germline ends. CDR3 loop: CSVEDHGGKGYTF. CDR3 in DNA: TGCAGCGTTGAAGATCATGGGGGGAAAGGCTACACCTTC.

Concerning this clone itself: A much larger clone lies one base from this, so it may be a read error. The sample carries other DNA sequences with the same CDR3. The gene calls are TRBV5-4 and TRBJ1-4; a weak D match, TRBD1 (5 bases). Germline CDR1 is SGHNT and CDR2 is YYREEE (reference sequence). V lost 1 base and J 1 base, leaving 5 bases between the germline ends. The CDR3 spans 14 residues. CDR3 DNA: TGTGCCAGCAGCTTGAGGGGAACTAATGAAAAACTGTTTTTT. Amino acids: CASSLRGTNEKLFF. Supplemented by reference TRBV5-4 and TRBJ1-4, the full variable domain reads ETGVTQSPTHLIKTRGQQVTLRCSSQSGHNTVSWYQQALGQGPQFIFQYYREEENGRGNFPPRFSGLQFPNYSSELNVNALELDDSALYLCASSLRGTNEKLFFGSGTQLSVL.

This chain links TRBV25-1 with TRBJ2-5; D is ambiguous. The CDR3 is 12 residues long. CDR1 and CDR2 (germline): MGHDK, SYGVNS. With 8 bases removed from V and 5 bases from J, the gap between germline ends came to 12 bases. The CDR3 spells CASESGGETQYF. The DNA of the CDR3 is TGTGCCAGCGAGTCAGGTGGGGAGACCCAGTACTTC.

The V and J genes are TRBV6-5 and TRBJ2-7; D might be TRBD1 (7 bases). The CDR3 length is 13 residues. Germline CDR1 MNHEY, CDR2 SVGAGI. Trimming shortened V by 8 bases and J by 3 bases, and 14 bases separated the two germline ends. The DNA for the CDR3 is TGTGCCAGCCGGGGGACAGATCACTACGAGCAGTACTTC. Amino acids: CASRGTDHYEQYF.

The CDR3 spells CASRRTANTGELFF. The CDR3 nucleotides are TGCGCCAGCAGGAGGACAGCAAACACCGGGGAGCTGTTTTTT. The chain has TRBV10-1 and TRBJ2-2; perhaps TRBD1 as D (6 bases). V was cut by 6 bases and J by 2 bases, with 10 bases left in between. Germline CDR1 reads WNHNN; CDR2 reads SYGVQD (reference sequence). There are 14 residues in the CDR3.

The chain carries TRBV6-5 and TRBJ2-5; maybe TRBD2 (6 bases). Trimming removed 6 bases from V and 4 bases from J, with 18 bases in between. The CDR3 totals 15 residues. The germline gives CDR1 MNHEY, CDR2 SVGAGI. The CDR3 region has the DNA TGTGCCAGCAGCCCCGGGGACTGGGCCCCAGAGACCCAGTACTTC. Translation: CASSPGDWAPETQYF.

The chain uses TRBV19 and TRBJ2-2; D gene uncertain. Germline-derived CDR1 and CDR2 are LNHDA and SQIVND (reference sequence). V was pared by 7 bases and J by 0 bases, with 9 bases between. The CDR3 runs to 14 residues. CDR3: CASNPTPNTGELFF. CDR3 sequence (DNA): TGTGCCAGTAACCCGACACCGAACACCGGGGAGCTGTTTTTT.

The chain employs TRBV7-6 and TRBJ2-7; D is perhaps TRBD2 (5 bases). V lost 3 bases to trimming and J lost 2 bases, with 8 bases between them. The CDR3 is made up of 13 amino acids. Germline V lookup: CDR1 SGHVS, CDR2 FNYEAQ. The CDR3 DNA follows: TGTGCCAGCAGCTTCGGGGTAACCTACGAGCAGTACTTC. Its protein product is CASSFGVTYEQYF.

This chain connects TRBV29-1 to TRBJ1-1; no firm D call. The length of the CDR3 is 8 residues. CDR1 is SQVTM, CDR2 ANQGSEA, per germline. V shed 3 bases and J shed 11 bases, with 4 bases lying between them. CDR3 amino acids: CSVDGAFF. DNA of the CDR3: TGCAGCGTTGACGGGGCTTTCTTT.

Here the CDR3 reads CASSTETGELFF. CDR3 DNA: TGTGCCAGCAGCACAGAGACCGGGGAGCTGTTTTTT. The chain carries TRBV11-3 and TRBJ2-2; D unclear. Trimming took 5 bases from V and 5 from J, leaving 6 bases between them. The CDR3 has 12 residues. CDR1 SGHNT and CDR2 YENEEA come from the germline V gene.

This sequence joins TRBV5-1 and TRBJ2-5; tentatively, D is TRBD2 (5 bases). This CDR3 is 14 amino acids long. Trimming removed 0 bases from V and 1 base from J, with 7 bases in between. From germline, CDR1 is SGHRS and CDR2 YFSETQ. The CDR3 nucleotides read TGCGCCAGCAGCTTGGGAGCGGCCCAAGAGACCCAGTACTTC. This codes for CASSLGAAQETQYF. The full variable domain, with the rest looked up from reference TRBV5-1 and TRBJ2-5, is KAGVTQTPRYLIKTRGQQVTLSCSPISGHRSVSWYQQTPGQGLQFLFEYFSETQRNKGNFPGRFSGRQFSNSRSEMNVSTLELGDSALYLCASSLGAAQETQYFGPGTRLLVL.

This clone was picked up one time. The CDR3 region has the DNA TGTGCCAGCAGCTTATCAGTTGAGGCGTTGGACGAGCAGTACTTC. Protein product: CASSLSVEALDEQYF. The genes are TRBV7-9 and TRBJ2-7; D is unclear. Germline V gene data show CDR1 as SEHNR and CDR2 as FQNEAQ (reference sequence). The CDR3 consists of 15 residues. The V gene lost 2 bases and the J gene lost 5 bases, with 16 bases spanning the gap.

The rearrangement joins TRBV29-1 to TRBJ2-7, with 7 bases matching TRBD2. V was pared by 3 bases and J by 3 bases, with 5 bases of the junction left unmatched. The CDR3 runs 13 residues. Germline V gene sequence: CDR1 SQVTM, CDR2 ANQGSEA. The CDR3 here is CSVEGGVSYEQYF. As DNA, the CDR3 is TGCAGCGTTGAGGGGGGGGTTAGCTACGAGCAGTACTTC.

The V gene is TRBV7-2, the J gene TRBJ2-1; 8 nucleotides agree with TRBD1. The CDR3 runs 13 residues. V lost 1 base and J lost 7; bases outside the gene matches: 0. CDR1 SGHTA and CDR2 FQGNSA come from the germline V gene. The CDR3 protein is CASSLDRGNEQFF. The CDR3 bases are TGTGCCAGCAGCTTAGACAGGGGGAATGAGCAGTTCTTC.

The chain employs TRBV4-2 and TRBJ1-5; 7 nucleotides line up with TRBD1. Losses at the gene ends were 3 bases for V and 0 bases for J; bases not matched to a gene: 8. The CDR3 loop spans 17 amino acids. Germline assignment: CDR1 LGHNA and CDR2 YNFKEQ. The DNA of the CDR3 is TGTGCCAGCAGCCAGGGACAGAGGGTCTATAGCAATCAGCCCCAGCATTTT. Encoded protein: CASSQGQRVYSNQPQHF.

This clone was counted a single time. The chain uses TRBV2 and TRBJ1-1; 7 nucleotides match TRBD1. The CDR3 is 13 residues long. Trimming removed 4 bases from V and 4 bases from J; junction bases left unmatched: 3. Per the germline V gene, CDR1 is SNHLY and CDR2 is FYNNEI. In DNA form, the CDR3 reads TGTGCCAGCAGTGGACAGGGAAGCACTGAAGCTTTCTTT. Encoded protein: CASSGQGSTEAFF.

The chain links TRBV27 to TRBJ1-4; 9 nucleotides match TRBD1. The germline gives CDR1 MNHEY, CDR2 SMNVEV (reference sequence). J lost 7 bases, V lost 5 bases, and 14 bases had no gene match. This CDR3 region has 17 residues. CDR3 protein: CASSQRGTGGVSEKLFF. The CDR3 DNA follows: TGTGCCAGCAGTCAAAGGGGCACAGGGGGCGTGTCTGAAAAACTGTTTTTT.